The clone carrying this TCR beta chain was counted a single time. TCRdb's copy holds only in-frame clones and misses some; the assay was immunoSEQ multiplex PCR. Of tens of thousands of clones listed, 91% are singletons. This sample is drawn from a study of control samples from healthy donors and cancer patients. CDR3 length: 14 amino acids. Trimming stripped 7 bases from V and 7 bases from J, with 17 bases between. CDR1 is MNHEY and CDR2 is SMNVEV in the germline V gene (reference sequence). This clonotype originated in a middle-aged man in good health. The genes are TRBV27 and TRBJ1-5; the D gene is possibly TRBD1 (5 bases). Material for sequencing was blood. The CDR3 is CASNPLGVGQPQHF. Written as DNA, the CDR3 is TGTGCCAGCAACCCCCTAGGGGTAGGACAGCCCCAGCATTTT.